Listed here are 27 T cell receptor beta chains from one sample, sequenced in a study of CD8+ T cells in alopecia areata. Sequencing relied on a cDNA template that was reverse transcribed from extracted RNA. Only in-frame clones appear in the TCRdb table, and some are missing; sequencing was by immunoSEQ multiplex PCR. This sample has approximately 200,000 clones, with 50% to 60% found just once. Treatment reported: oral pan-JAK inhibitor, 5-10 mg twice daily. The sample here was CD4+ T cells sorted from blood, taken at week 4, from a patient treated with tofacitinib. Receptor source: a human donor with alopecia areata.

This clone was found once. The chain combines TRBV7-9 with TRBJ2-5; 9 bases map to TRBD2. CDR1 and CDR2 from the germline V gene are SEHNR and FQNEAQ (reference sequence). CDR3 length: 16 amino acids. J gave up 6 bases and V 5 bases, and 13 bases lay outside the gene matches. CDR3 DNA: TGTGCCAGCAGCCCACCCGGGCTAGCGGGGTTCAAGACCCAGTACTTC. Protein sequence: CASSPPGLAGFKTQYF.

The chain links TRBV29-1 to TRBJ1-2; D may be TRBD1 (6 bases). V shed 5 bases and J shed 4 bases, with 8 bases lying between them. This CDR3 has 11 amino acids. Germline V gene lookup returns CDR1 SQVTM and CDR2 ANQGSEA. CDR3 sequence (DNA): TGCAGCGTTTCGACAGGCTATGGCTACACCTTC. Translating it yields CSVSTGYGYTF.

The chain joins TRBV6-5 to TRBJ1-2, with D possibly TRBD1 on 6 matching bases. Trimming cost V 7 bases and J 4 bases, with 10 bases left between them. The CDR3 covers 12 residues. CDR1 MNHEY and CDR2 SVGAGI come from the germline V gene. Written as DNA, the CDR3 is TGTGCCAGCAAGGGGGTTGGCTATGGCTACACCTTC. Amino acids: CASKGVGYGYTF.

The V and J genes are TRBV29-1 and TRBJ2-1; perhaps TRBD1 as D (6 bases). The germline gives CDR1 SQVTM, CDR2 ANQGSEA. The CDR3 covers 12 residues. Trimming shortened V by 6 bases and J by 4 bases, and 10 bases separated the two germline ends. The CDR3 DNA reads TGCAGCGTGGGGACACTATACAATGAGCAGTTCTTC. Its translation: CSVGTLYNEQFF.

This chain uses TRBV6-5 with TRBJ1-5; TRBD1 is a possible D gene (6 bases). V lost 0 bases and J lost 2, with 8 bases in between. From germline, CDR1 is MNHEY and CDR2 SVGAGI. This CDR3 region has 15 residues. The CDR3 here is CASSYSGGGNQPQHF. The CDR3 region has the DNA TGTGCCAGCAGTTACTCGGGGGGCGGCAATCAGCCCCAGCATTTT.

This clone was seen only a few times. The chain employs TRBV2 and TRBJ2-1; D perhaps matches TRBD2 (5 bases). CDR3 length equals 16 residues. The V and J ends lost 0 bases and 6 bases respectively, with 15 bases between them. CDR1 and CDR2 from the germline V gene are SNHLY and FYNNEI. The CDR3 DNA follows: TGTGCCAGCAGTGAAGCTTCTAGCCCAGTCCTCAATGAGCAGTTCTTC. Protein sequence: CASSEASSPVLNEQFF.

Only a few counts were recorded for this clone. The chain recombines TRBV7-2 with TRBJ2-7; no definite D call. V was trimmed by 8 bases and J by 3 bases, leaving 14 bases between them. There are 13 residues in the CDR3. Germline values: CDR1 SGHTA, CDR2 FQGNSA. Here the CDR3 DNA reads TGTGCCAGCGCCAGGACGCCAGACTACGAGCAGTACTTC. Its translation: CASARTPDYEQYF.

The rearrangement uses TRBV27 and TRBJ1-5, with D possibly being TRBD1 (5 bases). This CDR3 spans 13 amino acids. Looked up from germline, CDR1 is MNHEY and CDR2 is SMNVEV (reference sequence). Trimming took 6 bases from V and 7 from J, leaving 13 bases between them. The CDR3, as DNA: TGTGCCAGCAGAGAGGACACTTGGCAGCCCCAGCATTTT. As protein: CASREDTWQPQHF.

The chain employs TRBV29-1 and TRBJ1-2; no clear D gene. Germline CDR1 is SQVTM and CDR2 is ANQGSEA. The V gene lost 7 bases and the J gene lost 4 bases, with 7 bases spanning the gap. The CDR3 extends over 10 amino acids. This CDR3 reads CSADGYGYTF. The CDR3, as DNA: TGCAGCGCCGACGGCTATGGCTACACCTTC. Full variable domain (rest looked up from reference TRBV29-1 and TRBJ1-2): SAVISQKPSRDICQRGTSLTIQCQVDSQVTMMFWYRQQPGQSLTLIATANQGSEATYESGFVIDKFPISRPNLTFSTLTVSNMSPEDSSIYLCSADGYGYTFGSGTRLTVV.

The chain carries TRBV7-9 and TRBJ2-3, with TRBD2 matching over 9 bases. V lost 4 bases, J lost 2 bases, and 4 bases stayed unmatched. The CDR3 extends over 15 amino acids. Germline CDR1 reads SEHNR; CDR2 reads FQNEAQ (reference sequence). In DNA, the CDR3 is TGTGCCAGCAGCTCCAGCGGGGGGCCCACAGATACGCAGTATTTT. Translating gives CASSSSGGPTDTQYF. Drawing the rest from reference TRBV7-9 and TRBJ2-3, the complete variable domain is DTGVSQNPRHKITKRGQNVTFRCDPISEHNRLYWYRQTLGQGPEFLTYFQNEAQLEKSRLLSDRFSAERPKGSFSTLEIQRTEQGDSAMYLCASSSSGGPTDTQYFGPGTRLTVL.

Here the CDR3 reads CASRQGGRGQETQYF. The CDR3 coding sequence is TGTGCCAGCAGGCAAGGGGGCAGGGGGCAAGAGACCCAGTACTTC. The chain links TRBV21-1 to TRBJ2-5; the D segment call TRBD1 is taken from the table without a DNA check. TRBV21-1 is labeled a pseudogene. The CDR3 extends over 15 amino acids.

The chain recombines TRBV27 with TRBJ2-2, with 9 bases fitting TRBD2. The trim removed 5 bases at V and 7 bases at J, leaving 8 bases unmatched. CDR1 is MNHEY, CDR2 SMNVEV, per germline (reference sequence). The CDR3 covers 15 residues. The CDR3 nucleotides read TGTGCCAGCAGTCCTCTAGCGGGGAATGTCGGGGAGCTGTTTTTT. Translating gives CASSPLAGNVGELFF.

This clone was observed once. The V and J genes are TRBV5-1 and TRBJ2-6; D is uncertain. CDR1 is SGHRS, CDR2 YFSETQ, per germline. The CDR3 is 15 residues long. V was shortened by 0 bases and J by 0 bases, with 4 bases between the two germline ends. CDR3 residues: CASSLVGSGANVLTF. Here the CDR3 DNA reads TGCGCCAGCAGCTTGGTTGGCTCTGGGGCCAACGTCCTGACTTTC.

The gene calls are TRBV29-1 and TRBJ1-1, with D perhaps TRBD1 (6 bases). Germline V CDR1 and CDR2: SQVTM, ANQGSEA. The CDR3 is made up of 12 amino acids. Trimming cost V 4 bases and J 6 bases, with 12 bases left between them. Here the CDR3 reads CSVVGGGAEAFF. The CDR3 nucleotides are TGCAGCGTTGTGGGGGGCGGCGCTGAAGCTTTCTTT. The full variable domain, completed using reference TRBV29-1 and TRBJ1-1, is SAVISQKPSRDICQRGTSLTIQCQVDSQVTMMFWYRQQPGQSLTLIATANQGSEATYESGFVIDKFPISRPNLTFSTLTVSNMSPEDSSIYLCSVVGGGAEAFFGQGTRLTVV.

The chain carries TRBV4-2 and TRBJ1-5; D gene ambiguous. V shed 0 bases and J shed 3 bases, with 12 bases lying between them. Germline CDR1 is LGHNA and CDR2 is YNFKEQ. This CDR3 has 16 residues. The CDR3: CASSQEGSILNQPQHF. The DNA of the CDR3 is TGTGCCAGCAGCCAAGAAGGGTCGATCCTCAATCAGCCCCAGCATTTT.

With regard to this clone: This sample includes further DNA sequences coding for the same CDR3. The gene calls are TRBV5-1 and TRBJ1-5; weak D call: TRBD1 (5 bases). In germline, CDR1 is SGHRS, CDR2 YFSETQ. CDR3 size: 13 residues. Deletions cut 2 bases from V and 7 bases from J, with 10 bases between. CDR3 region: CASSLGGEQPQHF. The CDR3 region has the DNA TGCGCCAGCAGCTTAGGAGGGGAGCAGCCCCAGCATTTT.

This clone was observed a few times. The chain employs TRBV7-9 and TRBJ1-6; unclear D gene. This CDR3 region has 14 residues. The germline V gene has CDR1 SEHNR and CDR2 FQNEAQ (reference sequence). The germline V and J ends were trimmed by 4 bases and 6 bases, with 10 bases remaining between them. This CDR3 is CASSSPGLNSPLHF. Here the CDR3 DNA reads TGTGCCAGCAGCTCCCCGGGCCTTAATTCACCCCTCCACTTT. The full variable domain, in which reference TRBV7-9 and TRBJ1-6 provide the parts outside the CDR3, is DTGVSQNPRHKITKRGQNVTFRCDPISEHNRLYWYRQTLGQGPEFLTYFQNEAQLEKSRLLSDRFSAERPKGSFSTLEIQRTEQGDSAMYLCASSSPGLNSPLHFGNGTRLTVT.

The chain combines TRBV2 with TRBJ2-5, with 7 bases lining up with TRBD1. Unmatched junction bases numbered 9, after V lost 7 bases and J lost 13 bases. The V gene's germline CDR1 is SNHLY and CDR2 FYNNEI. The CDR3 loop spans 11 amino acids. CDR3 amino acids: CASTKTGAPYF. CDR3 in DNA: TGTGCCAGCACCAAAACAGGGGCCCCGTACTTC.

This chain connects TRBV10-3 to TRBJ2-5; D remains ambiguous. The germline gives CDR1 ENHRY, CDR2 SYGVKD. This CDR3 contains 13 residues. V shed 7 bases and J shed 5 bases, with 14 bases lying between them. As DNA, the CDR3 is TGTGCCATCAAGGATGGATCGGTGGAGACCCAGTACTTC. Translation gives CAIKDGSVETQYF.

This clone was recorded a few times. The chain carries TRBV29-1 and TRBJ2-2; TRBD2 is a possible D gene (5 bases). Between the trimmed V and J ends, which lost 6 bases and 2 bases, there was a span of 13 bases. CDR1 and CDR2 (germline): SQVTM, ANQGSEA. The CDR3 is 14 residues long. Written as DNA, the CDR3 is TGCAGCGTCGGCGGGTTGGGAAACACCGGGGAGCTGTTTTTT. This encodes CSVGGLGNTGELFF.

This clone was counted a few times. The V and J genes are TRBV7-3 and TRBJ2-1, with D perhaps given as TRBD1 or TRBD2 (5 bases each). This CDR3 contains 15 residues. Germline assignment: CDR1 SGHTA and CDR2 FQGTGA. Trimming cost V 3 bases and J 5 bases, with 14 bases left between them. This CDR3 reads CASSFGATYDNEQFF. The CDR3 DNA sequence: TGTGCCAGCAGCTTCGGGGCCACTTACGACAATGAGCAGTTCTTC.

This chain uses TRBV25-1 with TRBJ2-3; D possibly corresponds to TRBD1 (6 bases). Trimming left V 2 bases short and J 6 bases short, with 12 bases between. Germline values: CDR1 MGHDK, CDR2 SYGVNS. The CDR3 spans 14 residues. This CDR3 is CASSETGLADTQYF. The CDR3 nucleotides read TGTGCCAGCAGTGAAACAGGGCTGGCGGATACGCAGTATTTT.

The chain recombines TRBV10-3 with TRBJ2-7; no definite D call. The V gene's germline CDR1 is ENHRY and CDR2 SYGVKD. V lost 4 bases and J lost 2, with 9 bases in between. The CDR3 contains 13 residues. CDR3 amino acids: CAISGRETYEQYF. The CDR3, as DNA: TGTGCCATCAGTGGGAGAGAAACCTACGAGCAGTACTTC.

CDR3 in DNA: TGCAGCATCCTAGACGGGGGATACAATCAGCCCCAGCATTTT. Protein sequence: CSILDGGYNQPQHF. The V and J genes are TRBV29-1 and TRBJ1-5, with D possibly matching TRBD1 (5 bases). The CDR3 consists of 14 residues. V lost 8 bases to trimming and J lost 3 bases, with 17 bases between them. Germline assignment: CDR1 SQVTM and CDR2 ANQGSEA.

In its sample, this clone was seen a few times. V and J are TRBV30 and TRBJ1-2, with unresolved D. V lost 3 bases to trimming and J lost 1 base, with 12 bases between them. The V gene's germline CDR1 is GTSNPN and CDR2 SVGIG (reference sequence). The CDR3 runs 14 residues. Here the CDR3 reads CAWRSAGYNYGYTF. In DNA, the CDR3 is TGTGCCTGGAGATCGGCGGGGTATAACTATGGCTACACCTTC.

This clone has just a few counts. The chain joins TRBV29-1 to TRBJ1-1; D unclear. The CDR3 is made up of 14 amino acids. The V end lost 4 bases, the J end lost 3 bases, and 15 bases lay between the germline ends. The germline V gene has CDR1 SQVTM and CDR2 ANQGSEA. CDR3 nucleotides: TGCAGCGTTGTTGACTCGGCCGGTCACACTGAAGCTTTCTTT. Residues: CSVVDSAGHTEAFF.

The rearrangement links TRBV5-1 to TRBJ2-5; tentative D call: TRBD1 (5 bases). CDR1 is SGHRS, CDR2 YFSETQ, per germline. Deletions cut 4 bases from V and 5 bases from J, with 18 bases between. The CDR3 has 15 residues. The CDR3 nucleotides are TGCGCCAGCAGCATAGGGGTCCTGGGAAAGGAGACCCAGTACTTC. Translating it yields CASSIGVLGKETQYF.